A selection of T cell receptor beta chains follows, all from one sample in a study of regulatory T cells in long-lasting Graves disease. MiXCR was run by TCRdb on the multiplex PCR reads, yielding one entry per CDR3 protein. The profile covers almost 350,000 distinct CDR3 sequences, with around a fifth appearing a single time and roughly 27% taken by the ten largest. Sequenced here: peripheral blood mononuclear cells (PBMCs), sampled when the disease was refractory, from a patient treated with antithyroid drugs. These receptors all stem from a female donor with Graves disease. The CDR3 runs from the conserved cysteine through the conserved F or W. Fields, in order: V gene, J gene, D gene, clone size, CDR3 length, CDR3 DNA, CDR3 protein. A D gene is named only where the DNA matches it firmly. Clone size, where shown, is once, few, many, or a class for clones that have expanded.

v_gene: TRBV7-8
j_gene: TRBJ2-7
d_gene: -
abundance: many
len: 15
CDR3nt: TGTGCCAGCAGCCTCTTTCCGGGGGCTGGGTACGAGCAGTACTTC
CDR3aa: CASSLFPGAGYEQYF

v_gene: TRBV20-1
j_gene: TRBJ1-1
d_gene: -
abundance: -
len: 13
CDR3nt: TGCAGTGCCCGGCGGGCGCATCTCACTGAAGCTTTCTTT
CDR3aa: CSARRAHLTEAFF

v_gene: TRBV7-9
j_gene: TRBJ2-7
d_gene: TRBD2
abundance: few
len: 15
CDR3nt: TGTGCCAGCAGCCACTGGGGTAGCGGGAAAAGGGAGCAGTACTTC
CDR3aa: CASSHWGSGKREQYF

v_gene: TRBV3-1
j_gene: TRBJ1-1
d_gene: -
abundance: -
len: 15
CDR3nt: TGTGCCAGCAGTTGGGGCGATAACCTTAACACTGAAGCTTTCTTT
CDR3aa: CASSWGDNLNTEAFF

v_gene: TRBV6-5
j_gene: TRBJ1-5
d_gene: TRBD1
abundance: few
len: 20
CDR3nt: TGTGCCAGCAGTTATTTGCCCGGGACAGGGGGGACCCTTAGCAATCAGCCCCAGCATTTT
CDR3aa: CASSYLPGTGGTLSNQPQHF

v_gene: TRBV6-1
j_gene: TRBJ1-3
d_gene: TRBD1
abundance: -
len: 19
CDR3nt: TGTGCCAGCAGACCCCTGACAGGGAGAGGGTTTAACTCTGGAAACACCATATATTTT
CDR3aa: CASRPLTGRGFNSGNTIYF

v_gene: TRBV2
j_gene: TRBJ2-1
d_gene: TRBD2
abundance: -
len: 16
CDR3nt: TGTGCCAGCAGTGAAAGGGCTAGCGGGAGCGACAATGAGCAGTTCTTC
CDR3aa: CASSERASGSDNEQFF

v_gene: TRBV28
j_gene: TRBJ2-2
d_gene: -
abundance: few
len: 16
CDR3nt: TGTGCCAGCAGTCGGCTAGCGGAGGGGGACACCGGGGAGCTGTTTTTT
CDR3aa: CASSRLAEGDTGELFF

v_gene: TRBV6-1
j_gene: TRBJ2-5
d_gene: -
abundance: many
len: 14
CDR3nt: TGTGCCAGCAGTGAAGTGGGAGGAATAGAGACCCAGTACTTC
CDR3aa: CASSEVGGIETQYF

v_gene: TRBV12-3/TRBV12-4
j_gene: TRBJ2-3
d_gene: TRBD2
abundance: -
len: 19
CDR3nt: TGTGCCAGCAGTCCCCGGCAACTAGCGGGGGATTTTCTGGCAGATACGCAGTATTTT
CDR3aa: CASSPRQLAGDFLADTQYF

v_gene: TRBV9
j_gene: TRBJ1-4
d_gene: -
abundance: -
len: 14
CDR3nt: TGTGCCAGCAGCGACGAAACGGGTATTCGGAAACTGTTTTTT
CDR3aa: CASSDETGIRKLFF

v_gene: TRBV5-1
j_gene: TRBJ1-5
d_gene: -
abundance: few
len: 14
CDR3nt: TGCGCCAGCAGCTTGGCCTCAGGCGGACGGCCCCAGCATTTT
CDR3aa: CASSLASGGRPQHF

v_gene: TRBV5-4
j_gene: TRBJ1-2
d_gene: -
abundance: -
len: 13
CDR3nt: TGTGCCAGCAGCTTGGAACAGTCTTATGGCTACACCTTC
CDR3aa: CASSLEQSYGYTF

v_gene: TRBV12-3/TRBV12-4
j_gene: TRBJ1-1
d_gene: TRBD1
abundance: many
len: 16
CDR3nt: TGTGCCAGCAGTCCGGATCCCGGGACAGAGGACACTGAAGCTTTCTTT
CDR3aa: CASSPDPGTEDTEAFF

v_gene: TRBV18
j_gene: TRBJ2-5
d_gene: TRBD1
abundance: -
len: 16
CDR3nt: TGTGCCAGCTCACCACGGACAGGGTACGGTCAAGAGACCCAGTACTTC
CDR3aa: CASSPRTGYGQETQYF

v_gene: TRBV6-1
j_gene: TRBJ1-1
d_gene: -
abundance: many
len: 15
CDR3nt: TGTGCCAGCACTCCGGGGGCACCAATGAACACTGAAGCTTTCTTT
CDR3aa: CASTPGAPMNTEAFF

v_gene: TRBV6-2/TRBV6-3
j_gene: TRBJ1-3
d_gene: -
abundance: once
len: 15
CDR3nt: TGTGCCAGCAGCTCCTACCCGGGACTGGGAAACACCATATATTTT
CDR3aa: CASSSYPGLGNTIYF

v_gene: TRBV20-1
j_gene: TRBJ2-7
d_gene: TRBD2
abundance: -
len: 15
CDR3nt: TGCAGTGCTAGAGGGTCAGCGGGAGGGCGCTACGAGCAGTACTTC
CDR3aa: CSARGSAGGRYEQYF

v_gene: TRBV7-9
j_gene: TRBJ2-5
d_gene: -
abundance: many
len: 16
CDR3nt: TGTGCCAGCAGCCCTAAGTTCAGGGTCGGCGGGGAGACCCAGTACTTC
CDR3aa: CASSPKFRVGGETQYF

v_gene: TRBV7-2
j_gene: TRBJ1-2
d_gene: -
abundance: many
len: 13
CDR3nt: TGTGCCAGCAGCTTAGATCGAATCTATGGCTACACCTTC
CDR3aa: CASSLDRIYGYTF

v_gene: TRBV12-3/TRBV12-4
j_gene: TRBJ1-3
d_gene: TRBD1
abundance: few
len: 14
CDR3nt: TGTGCCAGCAGTTCTCAGGGGGCTGGAAACACCATATATTTT
CDR3aa: CASSSQGAGNTIYF

v_gene: TRBV15
j_gene: TRBJ1-2
d_gene: -
abundance: many
len: 14
CDR3nt: TGTGCCACCAGCAGAGACGAGGGAAACTATGGCTACACCTTC
CDR3aa: CATSRDEGNYGYTF

v_gene: TRBV20-1
j_gene: TRBJ2-2
d_gene: -
abundance: -
len: 16
CDR3nt: TGCAGTGCTCATAAAACGGGGACGGCGAACACCGGGGAGCTGTTTTTT
CDR3aa: CSAHKTGTANTGELFF

v_gene: TRBV6-1
j_gene: TRBJ2-7
d_gene: -
abundance: few
len: 13
CDR3nt: TGTGCCAGCAGCCAACGGCCCTACTACGAGCAGTACTTC
CDR3aa: CASSQRPYYEQYF

v_gene: TRBV27
j_gene: TRBJ1-4
d_gene: -
abundance: -
len: 15
CDR3nt: TGTGCCAGCAGTTTGGCTTTTGGGGTAGAAGAAAAACTGTTTTTT
CDR3aa: CASSLAFGVEEKLFF

v_gene: TRBV2
j_gene: TRBJ2-7
d_gene: -
abundance: many
len: 12
CDR3nt: TGTGCCAGCAAGTATGCTTTTTACGAGCAGTACTTC
CDR3aa: CASKYAFYEQYF

v_gene: TRBV5-1
j_gene: TRBJ2-5
d_gene: TRBD2
abundance: once
len: 18
CDR3nt: TGCGCCAGCAGCTACGGACTAGTCGTTGCAGGGTCCCAAGAGACCCAGTACTTC
CDR3aa: CASSYGLVVAGSQETQYF

v_gene: TRBV7-2
j_gene: TRBJ1-5
d_gene: -
abundance: -
len: 14
CDR3nt: TGTGCCAGCAGTTCCGCGGCCATCCTTCAGCCCCAGCATTTT
CDR3aa: CASSSAAILQPQHF

v_gene: TRBV5-1
j_gene: TRBJ1-5
d_gene: -
abundance: many
len: 16
CDR3nt: TGCGCCAGCAGCTTCGACGGCCCAGAGAGTGGTCAGCCCCAGCATTTT
CDR3aa: CASSFDGPESGQPQHF

v_gene: TRBV6-5
j_gene: TRBJ2-7
d_gene: TRBD2
abundance: many
len: 16
CDR3nt: TGTGCCAGCAGTTCGACTAGCGGGGGGGCGTTTGACGAGCAGTACTTC
CDR3aa: CASSSTSGGAFDEQYF

v_gene: TRBV12-3/TRBV12-4
j_gene: TRBJ2-1
d_gene: TRBD2
abundance: -
len: 15
CDR3nt: TGTGCCAGCAGTTTCCAACGACTAGCGGTGGATGAGCAGCTCTTC
CDR3aa: CASSFQRLAVDEQLF

v_gene: TRBV5-1
j_gene: TRBJ1-6
d_gene: -
abundance: many
len: 14
CDR3nt: TGCGCCAGCACTTCCGGGACTGTCAATTCACCCCTCCACTTT
CDR3aa: CASTSGTVNSPLHF

v_gene: TRBV7-8
j_gene: TRBJ1-5
d_gene: -
abundance: -
len: 14
CDR3nt: TGTGCCAGCAGCTTAGCTCATAGCAATCAGCCCCAGCATTTT
CDR3aa: CASSLAHSNQPQHF

v_gene: TRBV6-1
j_gene: TRBJ2-7
d_gene: -
abundance: few
len: 12
CDR3nt: TGTGCCTATTCCCGGGACGACTACGAGCAGTACTTC
CDR3aa: CAYSRDDYEQYF

v_gene: TRBV3-1
j_gene: TRBJ1-5
d_gene: TRBD1
abundance: many
len: 15
CDR3nt: TGTGCCAGCAGCCAAGGACAGGGGGCTGGTCAGCCCCAGCATTTT
CDR3aa: CASSQGQGAGQPQHF

v_gene: TRBV27
j_gene: TRBJ2-2
d_gene: -
abundance: few
len: 17
CDR3nt: TGTGCCAGCAGCTTACTATGGGACGGACCGAACACCGGGGAGCTGTTTTTT
CDR3aa: CASSLLWDGPNTGELFF

v_gene: TRBV12-3/TRBV12-4
j_gene: TRBJ2-7
d_gene: TRBD1
abundance: -
len: 13
CDR3nt: TGTACCAGCAATCGACAGGGGGCGAACGAGCAGTACTTC
CDR3aa: CTSNRQGANEQYF

v_gene: TRBV11-2
j_gene: TRBJ2-5
d_gene: -
abundance: -
len: 17
CDR3nt: TGTGCCAGCAGCTTAGGGGATGTGTGGGGAAATATGGAGACCCAGTACTTC
CDR3aa: CASSLGDVWGNMETQYF